A selection of T cell receptor beta chains follows, all from one sample in a study of glioma-infiltrating T cells after dendritic cell vaccination. The assay was immunoSEQ multiplex PCR, and TCRdb's table has in-frame clones only and misses some. The sample includes about 50,000 clones, more than 75% of them seen just once. The specimen comprised blood, sampled after dendritic cell vaccination. These receptors were taken from a human donor with glioblastoma. Both conserved end residues are part of each CDR3. The D gene is left open where the match is weak.

D gene,V gene,J gene,CDR3 protein
-,TRBV11-2,TRBJ2-5,CASSPAGTGTQYF
TRBD2,TRBV7-2,TRBJ2-1,CASSALAGSPGEQFF
-,TRBV4-3,TRBJ1-6,CASSQDLRGGNSPLHF
-,TRBV7-2,TRBJ1-2,CASSLANGYGYTF
TRBD2,TRBV9,TRBJ2-2,CASSASGGYGGELFF
-,TRBV10-3,TRBJ1-4,CAISGAGRTNEKLFF
TRBD2,TRBV5-1,TRBJ2-5,CASTSSGQETQYF
-,TRBV9,TRBJ2-2,CASSVPDSLTGELFF
TRBD2,TRBV27,TRBJ2-1,CASSYGLAGLSYNEQFF
TRBD2,TRBV5-1,TRBJ2-1,CASSGTWGTSGASEQFF
-,TRBV23-1,TRBJ2-3,CASSQGAGITDTQYF
TRBD2,TRBV9,TRBJ2-2,CASSSLAGLNTGELFF